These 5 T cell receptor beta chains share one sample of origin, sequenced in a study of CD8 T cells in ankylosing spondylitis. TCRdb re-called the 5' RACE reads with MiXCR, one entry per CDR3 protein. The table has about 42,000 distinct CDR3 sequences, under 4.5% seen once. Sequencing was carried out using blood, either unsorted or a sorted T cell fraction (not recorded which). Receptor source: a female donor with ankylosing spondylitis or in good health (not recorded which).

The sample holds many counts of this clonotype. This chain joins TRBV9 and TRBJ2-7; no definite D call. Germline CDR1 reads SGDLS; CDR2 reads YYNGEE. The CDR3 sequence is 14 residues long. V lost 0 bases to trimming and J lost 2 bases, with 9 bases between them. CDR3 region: CASSVGQDTYEQYF. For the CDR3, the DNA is TGTGCCAGCAGCGTAGGACAAGATACCTACGAGCAGTACTTC.

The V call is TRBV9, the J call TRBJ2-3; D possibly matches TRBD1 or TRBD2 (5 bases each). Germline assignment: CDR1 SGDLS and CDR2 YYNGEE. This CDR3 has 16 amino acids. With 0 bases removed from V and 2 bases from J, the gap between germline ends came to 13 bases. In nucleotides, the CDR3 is TGTGCCAGCAGCGTAGGGGGGAACTTACACACAGATACGCAGTATTTT. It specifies CASSVGGNLHTDTQYF. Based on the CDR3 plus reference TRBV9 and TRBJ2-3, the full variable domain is DSGVTQTPKHLITATGQRVTLRCSPRSGDLSVYWYQQSLDQGLQFLIQYYNGEERAKGNILERFSAQQFPDLHSELNLSSLELGDSALYFCASSVGGNLHTDTQYFGPGTRLTVL.

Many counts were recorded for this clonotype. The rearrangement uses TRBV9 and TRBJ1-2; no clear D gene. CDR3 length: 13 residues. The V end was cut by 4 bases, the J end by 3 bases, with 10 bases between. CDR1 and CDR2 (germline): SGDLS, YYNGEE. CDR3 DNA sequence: TGTGCCAGCAGCCCAGATGGGCACTATGGCTACACCTTC. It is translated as CASSPDGHYGYTF.

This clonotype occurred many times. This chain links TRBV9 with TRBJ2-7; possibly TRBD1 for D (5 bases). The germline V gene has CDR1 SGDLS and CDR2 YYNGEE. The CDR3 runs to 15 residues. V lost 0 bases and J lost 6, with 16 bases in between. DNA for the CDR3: TGTGCCAGCAGCGTAGGGGCAGGGCCACGGTTCGAGCAGTACTTC. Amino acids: CASSVGAGPRFEQYF.

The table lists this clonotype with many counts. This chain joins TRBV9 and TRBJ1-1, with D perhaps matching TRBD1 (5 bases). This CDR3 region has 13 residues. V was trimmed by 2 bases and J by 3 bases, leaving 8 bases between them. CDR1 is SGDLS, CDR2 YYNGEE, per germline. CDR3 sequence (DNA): TGTGCCAGCAGCGTCGGGGGGGACACTGAAGCTTTCTTT. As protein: CASSVGGDTEAFF.